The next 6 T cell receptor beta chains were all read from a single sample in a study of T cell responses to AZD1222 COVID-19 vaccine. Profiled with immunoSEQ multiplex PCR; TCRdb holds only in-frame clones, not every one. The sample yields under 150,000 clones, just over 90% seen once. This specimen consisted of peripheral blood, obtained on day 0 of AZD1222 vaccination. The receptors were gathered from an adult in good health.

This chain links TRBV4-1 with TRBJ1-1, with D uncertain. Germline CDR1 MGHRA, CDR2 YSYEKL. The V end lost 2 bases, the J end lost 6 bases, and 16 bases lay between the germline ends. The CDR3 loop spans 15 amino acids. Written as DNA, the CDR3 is TGCGCCAGCAGCCAACAACTTGACATTAACGCTGAAGCTTTCTTT. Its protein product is CASSQQLDINAEAFF.

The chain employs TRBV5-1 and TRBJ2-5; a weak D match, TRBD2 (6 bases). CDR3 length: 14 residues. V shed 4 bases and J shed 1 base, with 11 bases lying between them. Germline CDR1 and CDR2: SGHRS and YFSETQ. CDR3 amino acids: CASSGGGVQETQYF. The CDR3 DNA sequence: TGCGCCAGCAGCGGAGGAGGGGTCCAAGAGACCCAGTACTTC.

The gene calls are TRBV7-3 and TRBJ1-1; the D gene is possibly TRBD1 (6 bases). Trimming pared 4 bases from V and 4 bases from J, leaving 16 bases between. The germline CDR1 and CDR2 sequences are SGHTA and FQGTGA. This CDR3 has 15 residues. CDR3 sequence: CASSSYRAGSTEAFF. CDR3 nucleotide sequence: TGTGCCAGCAGCTCATACAGGGCCGGCAGCACTGAAGCTTTCTTT. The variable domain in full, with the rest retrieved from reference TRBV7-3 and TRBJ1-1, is GAGVSQTPSNKVTEKGKYVELRCDPISGHTALYWYRQSLGQGPEFLIYFQGTGAADDSGLPNDRFFAVRPEGSVSTLKIQRTERGDSAVYLCASSSYRAGSTEAFFGQGTRLTVV.

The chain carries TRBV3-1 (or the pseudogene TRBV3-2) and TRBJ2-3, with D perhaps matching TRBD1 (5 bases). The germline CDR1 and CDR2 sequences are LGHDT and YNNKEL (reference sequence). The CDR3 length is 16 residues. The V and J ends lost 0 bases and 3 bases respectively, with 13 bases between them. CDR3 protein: CASSQDGAITTDTQYF. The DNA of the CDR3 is TGTGCCAGCAGCCAAGATGGGGCAATCACTACAGATACGCAGTATTTT.

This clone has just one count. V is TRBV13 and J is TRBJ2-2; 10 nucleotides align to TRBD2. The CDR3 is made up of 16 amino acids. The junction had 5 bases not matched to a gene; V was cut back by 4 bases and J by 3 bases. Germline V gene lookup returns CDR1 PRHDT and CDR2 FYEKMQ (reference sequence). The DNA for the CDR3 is TGTGCCAGCAGCTATAGACTAGCGGGCTACACCGGGGAGCTGTTTTTT. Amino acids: CASSYRLAGYTGELFF.

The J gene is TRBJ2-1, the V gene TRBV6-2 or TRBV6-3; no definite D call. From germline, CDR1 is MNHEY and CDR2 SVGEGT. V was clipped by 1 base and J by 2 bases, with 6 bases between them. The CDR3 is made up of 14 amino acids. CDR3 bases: TGTGCCAGCAGTTACTGGGCACCCTACAATGAGCAGTTCTTC. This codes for CASSYWAPYNEQFF.